This T cell receptor (beta chain) was found in a study of breast tumors, draining lymph nodes, adjacent tissues. General observations from the study: The data were judged consistent with most tumor T cells coming from lymph node and expanding in tumor. Compared with basal-like, luminal-like tumors shared significantly more repertoire with nontumor tissue. Tumor repertoires ranked between lymph nodes and nontumor tissue in diversity, with V and J gene preferences.

One entry per CDR3 protein results from TCRdb running MiXCR on the multiplex PCR reads. This sample has about 130,000 distinct CDR3 sequences; around 20% occur once, and the top ten carry 2% to 2.5%. The lymph nodes were axillary draining lymph nodes from breast cancer patients. This clonotype was seen repeatedly, ten times or more. The antigen is unknown. Sequencing used axillary lymph node tissue. The sequence came from a female donor with breast cancer. Some clones in this sample may be carry-over from other donors' samples.

This CDR3 reads CASSAAQETQYF. Here the CDR3 DNA reads TGCGCCAGCTCGGCAGCTCAAGAGACCCAGTACTTC. The chain joins TRBV5-1 to TRBJ2-5, with D uncertain. The germline V gene encodes CDR1 SGHRS and CDR2 YFSETQ. The CDR3 is 12 residues long. Trimming took 7 bases from V and 2 from J, leaving 9 bases between them.